Following are 3 T cell receptor beta chains from one sample sequenced in a study of OX40 agonist ivuxolimab in advanced cancers. Repertoires were generated with immunoSEQ multiplex PCR, while TCRdb's copy carries only in-frame clones and drops some. This sample has 65,000 to 95,000 clones, with roughly 94% found just once. Sequencing used CD4+ or CD8+ T cells sorted from blood, obtained in a trial of the OX40 agonist ivuxolimab. The receptors were sampled from an adult with an advanced solid tumor such as melanoma, head and neck, liver or kidney cancer.

This rearrangement joins TRBV2 to TRBJ1-2; 11 positions match TRBD1. Germline loops: CDR1 SNHLY, CDR2 FYNNEI. The CDR3 runs 13 residues. Trimming took 6 bases from V and 8 from J; bases not matched to a gene: 5. CDR3 sequence (DNA): TGTGCCAGCAGGGACAGGGGGCTGAGGGGCTACACCTTC. This codes for CASRDRGLRGYTF.

CDR3 in DNA: TGCAGCGTTGAAGCCCTGGGACGAGACGGGGAGCTGTTTTTT. It encodes CSVEALGRDGELFF. The V and J genes are TRBV29-1 and TRBJ2-2, with D possibly called TRBD1 or TRBD2 (5 bases each). The CDR3 loop spans 14 amino acids. The germline V and J ends were trimmed by 1 base and 7 bases, with 13 bases remaining between them. The germline V gene encodes CDR1 SQVTM and CDR2 ANQGSEA.

V usage is TRBV6-5 and J usage is TRBJ1-1; D perhaps matches TRBD1 (5 bases). The CDR3 is made up of 13 amino acids. Per germline, CDR1 MNHEY and CDR2 SVGAGI. Trimming cost V 4 bases and J 3 bases, with 9 bases left between them. The CDR3 DNA reads TGTGCCAGCAGTTCGCGAGGGGACACTGAAGCTTTCTTT. Translation: CASSSRGDTEAFF.